Below are 17 T cell receptor beta chains sequenced from a single sample in a study of T cell clones after liver transplantation. Generated by immunoSEQ multiplex PCR, the TCRdb table keeps only in-frame clones and is missing some. Of some 60,000 clones listed, around 70% are singletons. The sequencing here drew on CD4+ T cells from blood, taken at the approximately 16-month timepoint. These receptors were collected from a human patient who received a liver transplant. Some T cells may be supplied by the graft donor.

V usage is TRBV18 and J usage is TRBJ2-5; D perhaps matches TRBD2 (6 bases). The V gene lost 2 bases and the J gene lost 2 bases, with 6 bases spanning the gap. The length of the CDR3 is 13 residues. CDR1 KGHSH and CDR2 LQKENI come from the germline V gene. The CDR3 nucleotides read TGTGCCAGCTCACCAGGGACTCAAGAGACCCAGTACTTC. It is translated as CASSPGTQETQYF. Filled out from reference TRBV18 and TRBJ2-5, the complete variable domain reads NAGVMQNPRHLVRRRGQEARLRCSPMKGHSHVYWYRQLPEEGLKFMVYLQKENIIDESGMPKERFSAEFPKEGPSILRIQQVVRGDSAAYFCASSPGTQETQYFGPGTRLLVL.

The chain joins TRBV7-9 to TRBJ2-7, with D possibly TRBD1 on 6 matching bases. Germline values: CDR1 SEHNR, CDR2 FQNEAQ (reference sequence). The CDR3 is 15 amino acids. Deletions cut 2 bases from V and 7 bases from J, with 18 bases between. In nucleotides, the CDR3 is TGTGCCAGCAGCTTAAGGTTGGGGGCCTTGGGTGAGCAGTACTTC. It encodes CASSLRLGALGEQYF.

V and J are TRBV15 and TRBJ2-1; D gene uncertain. Between the trimmed V and J ends, which lost 0 bases and 4 bases, there was a span of 13 bases. Germline CDR1 is LNHNV and CDR2 is YYDKDF (reference sequence). The CDR3 has 16 residues. This CDR3 is CATSRDLQWDYNEQFF. Here the CDR3 DNA reads TGTGCCACCAGCAGAGATCTACAGTGGGATTACAATGAGCAGTTCTTC.

The chain has TRBV6-1 and TRBJ1-5; D possibly corresponds to TRBD1 (5 bases). Germline loops: CDR1 MNHNS, CDR2 SASEGT. Trimming cost V 5 bases and J 2 bases, with 10 bases left between them. The CDR3 sequence is 14 residues long. CDR3 sequence: CASSRGNGNQPQHF. Here the CDR3 DNA reads TGTGCCAGCAGTAGGGGTAATGGCAATCAGCCCCAGCATTTT.

The table lists this clone with a few counts. The rearrangement uses TRBV21-1 and TRBJ2-7; the tabulated D call, TRBD2, remains unverified against the DNA. TRBV21-1 is a listed pseudogene. The CDR3 contains 18 residues. The CDR3 DNA sequence: TGTGCCAGCAGCAAATTCAAAGGTCCGGGCGGGAGGCCACACGAGCAGTACGTC. This gives the protein CASSKFKGPGGRPHEQYV.

This clone was recorded a few times. V and J are TRBV19 and TRBJ2-3; D gene ambiguous. Germline lookup yields CDR1 LNHDA and CDR2 SQIVND (reference sequence). Trimming pared 5 bases from V and 0 bases from J, leaving 3 bases between. The CDR3 runs 12 residues. CDR3 sequence reads: CASSVSTDTQYF. CDR3 DNA: TGTGCCAGTAGTGTCAGCACAGATACGCAGTATTTT.

The chain links TRBV7-9 to TRBJ2-5; 7 bases align to TRBD2. This CDR3 has 14 residues. J gave up 1 base and V 2 bases, and 1 base lay outside the gene matches. Per the germline V gene, CDR1 is SEHNR and CDR2 is FQNEAQ (reference sequence). CDR3 in amino acids: CASSLWGGQETQYF. The CDR3, as DNA: TGTGCCAGCAGCTTATGGGGGGGCCAAGAGACCCAGTACTTC.

The chain combines TRBV5-4 with TRBJ2-5, with D possibly being TRBD1 (5 bases). CDR1 is SGHNT, CDR2 YYREEE, per germline (reference sequence). Trimming left V 1 base short and J 3 bases short, with 10 bases between. This CDR3 comprises 14 residues. CDR3 DNA sequence: TGTGCCAGCAGCTTGTTTGGGGCAGAAGAGACCCAGTACTTC. Translation: CASSLFGAEETQYF.

The V and J genes are TRBV5-6 and TRBJ1-5; D unresolved. Trimming left V 0 bases short and J 7 bases short, with 5 bases between. The CDR3 is 12 amino acids. Germline V gives CDR1 SGHDT, CDR2 YYEEEE. CDR3 loop: CASSLGRQPQHF. The CDR3, as DNA: TGTGCCAGCAGCTTGGGAAGGCAGCCCCAGCATTTT.

This rearrangement joins TRBV5-5 to TRBJ1-2; no reliable D call. The germline CDR1 and CDR2 sequences are SGHKS and YYEKEE (reference sequence). Trimming cost V 5 bases and J 1 base, with 15 bases left between them. The CDR3 consists of 15 residues. In nucleotides, the CDR3 is TGTGCCAGCAGACCCGACCTTGGCGGTAACTATGGCTACACCTTC. Translated, it gives CASRPDLGGNYGYTF.

The table lists this clone with a count of one. The V gene is TRBV4-3, the J gene TRBJ2-5; 11 positions agree with TRBD1. Unmatched junction bases numbered 15, after V lost 3 bases and J lost 0 bases. The CDR3 spans 20 residues. CDR1 and CDR2 from the germline V gene are LGHNA and YSLEER. Here the CDR3 DNA reads TGCGCCAGCAGCCACGCTATGTCCGGGACAGGGGGTGGGGACCAAGAGACCCAGTACTTC. Translated: CASSHAMSGTGGGDQETQYF.

This clone turned up a few times. The chain joins TRBV19 to TRBJ2-3, with TRBD2 identical over 7 bases. From germline, CDR1 is LNHDA and CDR2 SQIVND (reference sequence). J lost 2 bases, V lost 2 bases, and 10 bases had no gene match. This CDR3 contains 17 residues. CDR3 in DNA: TGTGCCAGTAGTATAAAGGGGAGGGCCCTTTACACAGATACGCAGTATTTT. As protein: CASSIKGRALYTDTQYF.

This clone was seen only once. V and J are TRBV6-5 and TRBJ2-7; perhaps TRBD2 as D (6 bases). Trimming removed 5 bases from V and 4 bases from J, with 15 bases in between. Germline CDR1 is MNHEY and CDR2 is SVGAGI. The length of the CDR3 is 14 residues. The CDR3 DNA follows: TGTGCCAGCAGTCCCGGGACGGCGGGATACGAGCAGTACTTC. Its translation is CASSPGTAGYEQYF.

Written as DNA, the CDR3 is TGTGCCAGCAGTTCCTACAGAGATGAAGCTTTCTTT. Amino acid sequence: CASSSYRDEAFF. The chain joins TRBV28 to TRBJ1-1; no definite D call. Germline V gene data show CDR1 as MDHEN and CDR2 as SYDVKM. The germline V and J ends were trimmed by 4 bases and 7 bases, with 10 bases remaining between them. This CDR3 spans 12 amino acids.

V and J are TRBV18 and TRBJ2-1; 9 bases are shared with TRBD2. With V trimmed by 10 bases and J by 2 bases, 3 bases remained unmatched. The germline V gene encodes CDR1 KGHSH and CDR2 LQKENI. The CDR3 totals 13 residues. In nucleotides, the CDR3 is TGTGCCACCGGACTAGCGACCTACAATGAGCAGTTCTTC. As protein: CATGLATYNEQFF.

This chain links TRBV7-2 with TRBJ2-3, with D uncertain. The CDR3 consists of 12 residues. V was clipped by 5 bases and J by 5 bases, with 8 bases between them. Germline assignment: CDR1 SGHTA and CDR2 FQGNSA. The CDR3: CASSPLRDTQYF. CDR3 DNA: TGTGCCAGCAGCCCGTTGAGAGATACGCAGTATTTT.

V gene TRBV5-4 combines with J gene TRBJ2-5, with 9 bases identical to TRBD2. Germline V gene lookup returns CDR1 SGHNT and CDR2 YYREEE (reference sequence). Trimming took 5 bases from V and 5 from J; bases not matched to a gene: 10. The CDR3 has 15 amino acids. The CDR3 DNA follows: TGTGCCAGCAGTCGGGGCGGGGGGGCCGAGGAGACCCAGTACTTC. It is translated as CASSRGGGAEETQYF. Looking up the rest from reference TRBV5-4 and TRBJ2-5 gives the full variable domain: ETGVTQSPTHLIKTRGQQVTLRCSSQSGHNTVSWYQQALGQGPQFIFQYYREEENGRGNFPPRFSGLQFPNYSSELNVNALELDDSALYLCASSRGGGAEETQYFGPGTRLLVL.